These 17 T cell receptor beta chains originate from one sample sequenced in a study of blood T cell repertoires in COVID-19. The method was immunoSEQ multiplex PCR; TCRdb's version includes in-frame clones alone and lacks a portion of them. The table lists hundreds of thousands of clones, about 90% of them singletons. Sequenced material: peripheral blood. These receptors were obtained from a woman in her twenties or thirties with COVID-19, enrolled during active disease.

In DNA, the CDR3 is TGTGCCAGCAGCTTCGGGACTAGCGGGGTAGAGACCCAGTACTTC. Translation gives CASSFGTSGVETQYF. The rearrangement joins TRBV7-6 to TRBJ2-5, with 13 bases matching TRBD2. Trimming cost V 3 bases and J 4 bases; bases outside gene matches: 2. The CDR3 covers 15 residues. Germline loops: CDR1 SGHVS, CDR2 FNYEAQ.

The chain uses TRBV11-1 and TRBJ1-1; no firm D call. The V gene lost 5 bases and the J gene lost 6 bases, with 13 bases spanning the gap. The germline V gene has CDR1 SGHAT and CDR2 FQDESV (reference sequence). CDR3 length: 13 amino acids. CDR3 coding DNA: TGTGCCAGCAGCCCCCCGGTCCGGGCTGAAGCTTTCTTT. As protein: CASSPPVRAEAFF.

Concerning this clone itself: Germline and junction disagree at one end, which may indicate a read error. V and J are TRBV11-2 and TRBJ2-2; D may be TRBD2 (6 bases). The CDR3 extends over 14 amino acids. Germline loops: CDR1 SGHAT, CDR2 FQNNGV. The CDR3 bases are TGTGCCAGCAACTTAGGGGCGGGGACCGGGGAGCTGTTTTTT. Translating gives CASNLGAGTGELFF.

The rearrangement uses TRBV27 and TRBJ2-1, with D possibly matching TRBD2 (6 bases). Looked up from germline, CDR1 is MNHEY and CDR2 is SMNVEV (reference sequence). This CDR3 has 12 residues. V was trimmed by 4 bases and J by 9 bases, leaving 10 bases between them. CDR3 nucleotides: TGTGCCAGCAGTTGGCGGGGAGGTGAGCAGTTCTTC. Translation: CASSWRGGEQFF.

CDR3 DNA: TGTGCCAGCAGCGTAGCGCCAGAACCCACAGATACGCAGTATTTT. It is translated as CASSVAPEPTDTQYF. The gene calls are TRBV9 and TRBJ2-3; D unclear. Trimming removed 0 bases at V and 2 bases at J, with 10 bases between. There are 15 residues in the CDR3. Germline CDR1 reads SGDLS; CDR2 reads YYNGEE.

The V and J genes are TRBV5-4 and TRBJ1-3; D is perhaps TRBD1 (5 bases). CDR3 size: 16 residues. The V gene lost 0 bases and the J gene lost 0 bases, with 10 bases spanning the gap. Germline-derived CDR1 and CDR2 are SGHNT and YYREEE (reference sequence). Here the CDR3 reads CASSLGAGGSGNTIYF. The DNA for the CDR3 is TGTGCCAGCAGCTTGGGGGCCGGGGGCTCTGGAAACACCATATATTTT. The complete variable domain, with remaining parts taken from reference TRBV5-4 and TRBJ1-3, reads ETGVTQSPTHLIKTRGQQVTLRCSSQSGHNTVSWYQQALGQGPQFIFQYYREEENGRGNFPPRFSGLQFPNYSSELNVNALELDDSALYLCASSLGAGGSGNTIYFGEGSWLTVV.

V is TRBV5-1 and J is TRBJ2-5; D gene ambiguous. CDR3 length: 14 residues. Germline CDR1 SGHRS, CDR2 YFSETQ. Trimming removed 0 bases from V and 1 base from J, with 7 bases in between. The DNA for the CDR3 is TGCGCCAGCAGCTTGGGACTGGTCCAAGAGACCCAGTACTTC. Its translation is CASSLGLVQETQYF.

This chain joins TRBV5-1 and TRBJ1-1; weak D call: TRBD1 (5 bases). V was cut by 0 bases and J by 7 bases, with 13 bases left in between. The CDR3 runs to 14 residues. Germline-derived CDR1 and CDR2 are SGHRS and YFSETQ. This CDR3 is CASSLADPGGEAFF. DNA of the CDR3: TGCGCCAGCAGCTTGGCGGACCCCGGGGGTGAAGCTTTCTTT.

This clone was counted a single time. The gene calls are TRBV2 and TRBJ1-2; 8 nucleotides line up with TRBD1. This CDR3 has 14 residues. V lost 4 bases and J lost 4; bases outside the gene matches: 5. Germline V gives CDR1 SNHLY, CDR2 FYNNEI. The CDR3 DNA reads TGTGCCAGCAGTGGAGGGACAGGAGGCTATGGCTACACCTTC. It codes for CASSGGTGGYGYTF.

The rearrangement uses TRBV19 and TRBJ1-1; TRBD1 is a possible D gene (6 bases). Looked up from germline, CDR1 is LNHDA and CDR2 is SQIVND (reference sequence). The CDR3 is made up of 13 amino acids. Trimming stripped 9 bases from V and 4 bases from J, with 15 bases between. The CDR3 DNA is TGTGCCAGCGGGGGGGGCTTCGGCACTGAAGCTTTCTTT. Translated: CASGGGFGTEAFF.

The CDR3 DNA sequence: TGTGCCAGCAGCAAAGAAAGCGGGCAGAACTACGAGCAGTACTTC. Protein: CASSKESGQNYEQYF. The chain combines TRBV21-1 with TRBJ2-7; TRBD2 is the table's D call, not checked against the DNA. TRBV21-1 is tagged as a pseudogene. The CDR3 runs 15 residues.

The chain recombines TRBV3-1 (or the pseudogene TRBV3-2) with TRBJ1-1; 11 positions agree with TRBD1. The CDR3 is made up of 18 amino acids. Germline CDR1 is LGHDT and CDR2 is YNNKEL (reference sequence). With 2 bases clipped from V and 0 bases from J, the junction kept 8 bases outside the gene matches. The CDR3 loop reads CASSQIPGQGGMNTEAFF. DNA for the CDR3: TGTGCCAGCAGCCAAATTCCGGGACAGGGGGGCATGAACACTGAAGCTTTCTTT.

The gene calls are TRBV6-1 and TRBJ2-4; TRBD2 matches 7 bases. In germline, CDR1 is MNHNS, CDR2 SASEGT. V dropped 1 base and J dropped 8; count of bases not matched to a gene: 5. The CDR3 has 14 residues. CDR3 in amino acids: CASSEDGAGDIQYF. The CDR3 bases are TGTGCCAGCAGTGAAGACGGGGCGGGGGACATTCAGTACTTC.

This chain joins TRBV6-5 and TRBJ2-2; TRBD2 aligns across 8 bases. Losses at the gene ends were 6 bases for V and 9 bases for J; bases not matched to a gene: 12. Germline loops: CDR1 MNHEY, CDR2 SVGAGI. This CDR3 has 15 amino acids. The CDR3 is CASRRRGEPHRELFF. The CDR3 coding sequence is TGTGCCAGCAGGAGGCGGGGGGAACCCCACCGGGAGCTGTTTTTT.

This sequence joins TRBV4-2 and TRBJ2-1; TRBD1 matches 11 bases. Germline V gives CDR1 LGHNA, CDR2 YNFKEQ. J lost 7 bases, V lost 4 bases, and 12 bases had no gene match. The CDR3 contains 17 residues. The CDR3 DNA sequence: TGTGCCAGCAGCCGGATTGGGGACAGGGGGAATGGGAATGAGCAGTTCTTC. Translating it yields CASSRIGDRGNGNEQFF.

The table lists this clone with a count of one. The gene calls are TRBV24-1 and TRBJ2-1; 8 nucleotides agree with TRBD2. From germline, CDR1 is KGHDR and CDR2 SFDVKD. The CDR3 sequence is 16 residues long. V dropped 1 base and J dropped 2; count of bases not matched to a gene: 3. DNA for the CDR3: TGTGCCACCAGTGATTTAAGCGGGGGCCCCTACAATGAGCAGTTCTTC. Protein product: CATSDLSGGPYNEQFF.

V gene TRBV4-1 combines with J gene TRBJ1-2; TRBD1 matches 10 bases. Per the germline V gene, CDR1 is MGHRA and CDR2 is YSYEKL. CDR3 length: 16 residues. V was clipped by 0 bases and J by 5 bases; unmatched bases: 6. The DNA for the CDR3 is TGCGCCAGCAGCCAAGATAAGGGGACAGGGGTTTATGGCTACACCTTC. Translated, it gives CASSQDKGTGVYGYTF.